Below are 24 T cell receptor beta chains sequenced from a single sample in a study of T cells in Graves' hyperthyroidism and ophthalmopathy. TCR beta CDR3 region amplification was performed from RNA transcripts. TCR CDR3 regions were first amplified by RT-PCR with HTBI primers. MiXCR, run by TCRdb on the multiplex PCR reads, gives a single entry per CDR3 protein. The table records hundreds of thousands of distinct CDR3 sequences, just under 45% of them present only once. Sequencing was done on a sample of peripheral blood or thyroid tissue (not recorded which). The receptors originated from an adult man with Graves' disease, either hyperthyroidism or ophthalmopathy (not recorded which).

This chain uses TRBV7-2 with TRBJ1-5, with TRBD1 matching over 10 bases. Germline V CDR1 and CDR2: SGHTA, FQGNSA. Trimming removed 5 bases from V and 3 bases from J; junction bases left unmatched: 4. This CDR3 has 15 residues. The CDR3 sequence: CASSRDRGHNQPQHF. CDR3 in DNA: TGTGCCAGCAGCCGAGACAGGGGGCACAATCAGCCCCAGCATTTT.

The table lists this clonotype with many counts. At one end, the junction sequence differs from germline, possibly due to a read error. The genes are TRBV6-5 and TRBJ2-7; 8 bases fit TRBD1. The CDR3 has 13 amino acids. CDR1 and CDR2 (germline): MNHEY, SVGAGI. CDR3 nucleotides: TGTGCCAGCCGTTACGGACAGGGCTACGAGCAGTACTTC. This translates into CASRYGQGYEQYF.

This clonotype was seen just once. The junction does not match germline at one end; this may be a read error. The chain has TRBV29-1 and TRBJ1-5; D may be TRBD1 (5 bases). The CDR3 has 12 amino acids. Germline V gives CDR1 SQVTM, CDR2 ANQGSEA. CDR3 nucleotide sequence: TGCAGCGTTAAAGAGGGGAGTCAGCCCCAGCATTTT. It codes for CSVKEGSQPQHF. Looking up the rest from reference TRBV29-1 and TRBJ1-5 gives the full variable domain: SAVISQKPSRDICQRGTSLTIQCQVDSQVTMMFWYRQQPGQSLTLIATANQGSEATYESGFVIDKFPISRPNLTFSTLTVSNMSPEDSSIYLCSVKEGSQPQHFGDGTRLSIL.

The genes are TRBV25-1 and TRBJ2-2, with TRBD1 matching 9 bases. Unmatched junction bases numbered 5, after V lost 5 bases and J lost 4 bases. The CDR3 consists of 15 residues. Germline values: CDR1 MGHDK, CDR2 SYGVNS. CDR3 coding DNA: TGTGCCAGCAGTACCGGGACAGGGAGCACCGGGGAGCTGTTTTTT. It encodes CASSTGTGSTGELFF. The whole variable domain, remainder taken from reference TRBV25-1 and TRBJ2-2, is EADIYQTPRYLVIGTGKKITLECSQTMGHDKMYWYQQDPGMELHLIHYSYGVNSTEKGDLSSESTVSRIRTEHFPLTLESARPSHTSQYLCASSTGTGSTGELFFGEGSRLTVL.

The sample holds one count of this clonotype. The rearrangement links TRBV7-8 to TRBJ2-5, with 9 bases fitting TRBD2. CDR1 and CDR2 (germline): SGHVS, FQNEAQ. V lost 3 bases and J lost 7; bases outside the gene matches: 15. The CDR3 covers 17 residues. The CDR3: CASSLVPGGGAAGTQYF. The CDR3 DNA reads TGTGCCAGCAGCTTGGTTCCAGGCGGGGGGGCGGCGGGGACCCAGTACTTC.

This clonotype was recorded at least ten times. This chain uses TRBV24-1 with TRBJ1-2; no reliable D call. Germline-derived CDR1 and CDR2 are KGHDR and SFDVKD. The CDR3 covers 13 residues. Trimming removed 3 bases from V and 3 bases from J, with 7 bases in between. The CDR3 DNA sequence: TGTGCCACCAGTGATGGGATTGACTATGGCTACACCTTC. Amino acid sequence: CATSDGIDYGYTF.

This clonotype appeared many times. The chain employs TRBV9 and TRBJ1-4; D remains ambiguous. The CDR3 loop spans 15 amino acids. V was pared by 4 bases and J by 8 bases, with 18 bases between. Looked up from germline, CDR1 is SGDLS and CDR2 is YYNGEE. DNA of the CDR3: TGTGCCAGCAGCCCCTCTCCGCGCCGGGAAGAAAAACTGTTTTTT. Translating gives CASSPSPRREEKLFF.

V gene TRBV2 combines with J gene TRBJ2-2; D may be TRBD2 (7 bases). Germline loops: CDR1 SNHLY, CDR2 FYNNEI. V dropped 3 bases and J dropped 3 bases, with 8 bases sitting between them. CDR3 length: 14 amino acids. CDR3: CASSEGGHTGELFF. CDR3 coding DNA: TGTGCCAGCAGTGAGGGGGGGCACACCGGGGAGCTGTTTTTT.

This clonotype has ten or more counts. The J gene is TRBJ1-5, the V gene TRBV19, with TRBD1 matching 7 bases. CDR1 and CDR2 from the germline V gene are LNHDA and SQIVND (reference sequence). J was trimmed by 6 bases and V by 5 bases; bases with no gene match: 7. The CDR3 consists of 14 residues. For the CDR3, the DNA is TGTGCCAGTAGTCCTGACAGGGACGGTCAGCCCCAGCATTTT. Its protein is CASSPDRDGQPQHF.

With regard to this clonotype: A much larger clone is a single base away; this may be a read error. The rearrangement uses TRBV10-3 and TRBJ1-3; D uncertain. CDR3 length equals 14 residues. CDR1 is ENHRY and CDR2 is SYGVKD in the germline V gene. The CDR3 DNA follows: TGTGCCATCAGTGAACCGGGTGTAGGCGACACCACATATTTT. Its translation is CAISEPGVGDTTYF.

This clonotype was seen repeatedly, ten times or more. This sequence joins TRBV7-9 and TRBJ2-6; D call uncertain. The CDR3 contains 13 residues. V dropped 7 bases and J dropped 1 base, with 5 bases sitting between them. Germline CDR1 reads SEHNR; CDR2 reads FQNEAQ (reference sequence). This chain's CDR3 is CASIPSGANVLTF. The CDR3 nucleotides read TGTGCCAGCATCCCGTCTGGGGCCAACGTCCTGACTTTC.

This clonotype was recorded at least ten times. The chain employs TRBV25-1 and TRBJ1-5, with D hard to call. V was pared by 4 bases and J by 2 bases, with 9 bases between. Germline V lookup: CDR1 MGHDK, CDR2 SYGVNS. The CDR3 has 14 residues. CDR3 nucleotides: TGTGCCAGCAGTGCTCTGGGAGGCAATCAGCCCCAGCATTTT. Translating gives CASSALGGNQPQHF.

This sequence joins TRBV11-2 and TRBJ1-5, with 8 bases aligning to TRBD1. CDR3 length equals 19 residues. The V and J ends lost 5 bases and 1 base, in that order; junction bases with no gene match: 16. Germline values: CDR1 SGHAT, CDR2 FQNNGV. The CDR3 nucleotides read TGTGCCAGCAGCCCGCGGACAGGGCTTAACCTGATGAGCAATCAGCCCCAGCATTTT. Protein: CASSPRTGLNLMSNQPQHF.

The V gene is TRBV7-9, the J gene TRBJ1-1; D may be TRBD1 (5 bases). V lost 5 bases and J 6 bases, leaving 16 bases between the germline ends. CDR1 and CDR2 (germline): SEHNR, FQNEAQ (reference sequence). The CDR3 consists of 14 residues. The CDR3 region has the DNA TGTGCCAGCAGCCTAGTGGACCAGGGATCTGAAGCTTTCTTT. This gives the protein CASSLVDQGSEAFF. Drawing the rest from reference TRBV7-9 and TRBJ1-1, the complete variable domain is DTGVSQNPRHKITKRGQNVTFRCDPISEHNRLYWYRQTLGQGPEFLTYFQNEAQLEKSRLLSDRFSAERPKGSFSTLEIQRTEQGDSAMYLCASSLVDQGSEAFFGQGTRLTVV.

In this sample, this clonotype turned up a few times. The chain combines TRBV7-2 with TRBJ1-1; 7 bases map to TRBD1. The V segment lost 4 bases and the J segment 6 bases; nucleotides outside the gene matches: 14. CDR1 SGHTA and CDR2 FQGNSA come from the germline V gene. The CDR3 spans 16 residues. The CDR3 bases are TGTGCCAGCAGCTCACGACAGGGACGGGGTAGCGCTGAAGCTTTCTTT. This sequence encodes CASSSRQGRGSAEAFF.

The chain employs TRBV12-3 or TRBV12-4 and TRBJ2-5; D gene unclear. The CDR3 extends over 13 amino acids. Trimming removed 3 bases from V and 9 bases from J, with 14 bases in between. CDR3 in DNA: TGTGCCAGCAGTTTCAACAGCAATCAGCCCCAGTACTTC. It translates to CASSFNSNQPQYF.

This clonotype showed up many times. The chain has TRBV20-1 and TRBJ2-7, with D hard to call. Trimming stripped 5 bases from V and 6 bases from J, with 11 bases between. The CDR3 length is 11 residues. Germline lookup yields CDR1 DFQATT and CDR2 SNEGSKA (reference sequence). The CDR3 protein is CSAARTGEQYF. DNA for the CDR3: TGCAGTGCTGCACGTACCGGCGAGCAGTACTTC.

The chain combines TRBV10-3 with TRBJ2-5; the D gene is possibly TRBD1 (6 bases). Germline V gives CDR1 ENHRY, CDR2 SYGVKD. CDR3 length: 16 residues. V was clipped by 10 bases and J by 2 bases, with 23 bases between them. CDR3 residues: CASTKTPLGQQETQYF. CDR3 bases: TGTGCCAGCACCAAAACACCACTAGGACAGCAAGAGACCCAGTACTTC.

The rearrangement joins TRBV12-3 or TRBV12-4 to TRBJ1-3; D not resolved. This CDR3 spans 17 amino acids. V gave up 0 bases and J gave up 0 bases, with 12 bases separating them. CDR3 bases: TGTGCCAGCAGTTTAGCGTATAACCCTGACTCTGGAAACACCATATATTTT. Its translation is CASSLAYNPDSGNTIYF.

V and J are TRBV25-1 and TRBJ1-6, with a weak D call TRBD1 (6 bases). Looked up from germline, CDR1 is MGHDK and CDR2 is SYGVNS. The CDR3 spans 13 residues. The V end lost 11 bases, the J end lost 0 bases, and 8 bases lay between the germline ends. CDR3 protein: CARQASYNSPLHF. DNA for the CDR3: TGTGCCCGACAGGCCTCCTATAATTCACCCCTCCACTTT.

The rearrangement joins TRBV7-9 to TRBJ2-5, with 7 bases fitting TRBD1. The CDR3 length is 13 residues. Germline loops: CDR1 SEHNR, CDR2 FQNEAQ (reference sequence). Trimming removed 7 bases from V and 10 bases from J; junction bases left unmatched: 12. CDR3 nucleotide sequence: TGTGCCAGCACCGGGACAGAAAACATCGACCAGTACTTC. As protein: CASTGTENIDQYF.

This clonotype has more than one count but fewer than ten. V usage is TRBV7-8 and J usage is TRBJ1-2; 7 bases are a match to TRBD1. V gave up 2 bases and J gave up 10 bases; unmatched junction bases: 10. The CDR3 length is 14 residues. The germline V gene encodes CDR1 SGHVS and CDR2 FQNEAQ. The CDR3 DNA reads TGTGCCAGCAGCTTACTTCGGTCCCAGGGGGTCTACACCTTC. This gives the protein CASSLLRSQGVYTF.

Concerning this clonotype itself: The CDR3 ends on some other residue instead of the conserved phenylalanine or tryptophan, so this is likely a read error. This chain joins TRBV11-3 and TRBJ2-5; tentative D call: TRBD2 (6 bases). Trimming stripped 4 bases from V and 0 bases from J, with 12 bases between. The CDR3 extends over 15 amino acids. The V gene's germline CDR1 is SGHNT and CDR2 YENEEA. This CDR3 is CASSSGEAYQETQYL. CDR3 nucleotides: TGTGCCAGCAGCTCCGGGGAGGCGTACCAAGAGACCCAGTACCTC.

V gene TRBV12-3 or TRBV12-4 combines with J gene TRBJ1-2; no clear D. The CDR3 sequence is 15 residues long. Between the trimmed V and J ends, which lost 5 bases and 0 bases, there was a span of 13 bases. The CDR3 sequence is CASSQTGIANYGYTF. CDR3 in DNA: TGTGCCAGCAGTCAGACGGGGATAGCTAACTATGGCTACACCTTC.